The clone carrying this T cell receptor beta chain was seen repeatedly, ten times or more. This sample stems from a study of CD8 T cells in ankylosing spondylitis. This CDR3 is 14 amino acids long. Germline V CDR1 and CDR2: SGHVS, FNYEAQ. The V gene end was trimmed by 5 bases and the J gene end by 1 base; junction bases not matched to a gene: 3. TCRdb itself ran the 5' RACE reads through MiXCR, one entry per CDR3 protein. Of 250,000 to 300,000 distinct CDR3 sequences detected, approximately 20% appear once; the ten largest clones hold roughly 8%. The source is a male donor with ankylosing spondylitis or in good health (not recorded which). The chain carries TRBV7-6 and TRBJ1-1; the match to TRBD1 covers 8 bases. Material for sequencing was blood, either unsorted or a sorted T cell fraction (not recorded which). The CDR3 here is CASSHGTGNTEAFF. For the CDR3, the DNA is TGTGCCAGCAGCCATGGGACAGGGAACACTGAAGCTTTCTTT.